Below, 20 T cell receptor beta chains from the same sample are listed, as sequenced in a study of blood T cell repertoires in COVID-19. Clones were sequenced by immunoSEQ multiplex PCR, and TCRdb holds only the in-frame ones, with some missing. The sample contains more than 300,000 clones, 89% of which appear only once. The sequenced material came from peripheral blood. These receptor sequences come from a man aged 18 to 29 who had recovered from COVID-19.

The V gene is TRBV9, the J gene TRBJ2-2; D is possibly TRBD1 (6 bases). Per the germline V gene, CDR1 is SGDLS and CDR2 is YYNGEE. With 2 bases removed from V and 0 bases from J, the gap between germline ends came to 8 bases. The CDR3 runs 15 residues. The CDR3 DNA reads TGTGCCAGCAGCGTCGGGACAACGAACACCGGGGAGCTGTTTTTT. Its translation: CASSVGTTNTGELFF.

The chain links TRBV27 to TRBJ1-1; the D gene is possibly TRBD1 (6 bases). CDR3 size: 13 residues. V lost 2 bases, J lost 10 bases, and 14 bases lay in between. The germline gives CDR1 MNHEY, CDR2 SMNVEV (reference sequence). The CDR3 protein is CASSLSPGGAAFF. In DNA form, the CDR3 reads TGTGCCAGCAGTTTAAGCCCTGGGGGGGCAGCTTTCTTT.

This clone has only one observation. The genes are TRBV18 and TRBJ2-5; 9 nucleotides agree with TRBD2. CDR3 size: 14 residues. The V segment lost 2 bases and the J segment 3 bases; nucleotides outside the gene matches: 1. Per the germline V gene, CDR1 is KGHSH and CDR2 is LQKENI. Here the CDR3 DNA reads TGTGCCAGCTCACCAAGGACTAGCGAAGAGACCCAGTACTTC. Translation gives CASSPRTSEETQYF.

The chain links TRBV9 to TRBJ1-3, with 8 bases matching TRBD1. The CDR3 covers 15 residues. In germline, CDR1 is SGDLS, CDR2 YYNGEE. V trimming: 3 bases; J trimming: 2 bases; junction bases outside the gene matches: 4. This chain's CDR3 is CASSERTGPGNTIYF. The CDR3 nucleotides read TGTGCCAGCAGCGAGAGGACAGGGCCTGGAAACACCATATATTTT.

The rearrangement links TRBV11-2 to TRBJ1-2; TRBD1 aligns across 10 bases. The germline V gene encodes CDR1 SGHAT and CDR2 FQNNGV. V was pared by 5 bases and J by 2 bases, with 5 bases of the junction left unmatched. This CDR3 has 15 residues. The CDR3 sequence: CASSPPGQGNYGYTF. In nucleotides, the CDR3 is TGTGCCAGCAGCCCTCCGGGACAGGGGAACTATGGCTACACCTTC.

This chain links TRBV9 with TRBJ2-7; TRBD2 matches at 9 bases. The V gene's germline CDR1 is SGDLS and CDR2 YYNGEE. Losses at the gene ends were 3 bases for V and 0 bases for J; bases not matched to a gene: 1. The CDR3 is 14 residues long. CDR3 DNA sequence: TGTGCCAGCAGCGCTAGCGGGATCTCCTACGAGCAGTACTTC. It specifies CASSASGISYEQYF.

This clone was recorded a few times. The gene calls are TRBV25-1 and TRBJ1-1; 10 nucleotides align to TRBD1. The V and J ends lost 3 bases and 4 bases, in that order; junction bases with no gene match: 8. Germline CDR1 reads MGHDK; CDR2 reads SYGVNS. CDR3 length equals 16 residues. CDR3 region: CASSDSWTGGSTEAFF. CDR3 coding DNA: TGTGCCAGCAGTGATTCCTGGACAGGGGGTAGCACTGAAGCTTTCTTT.

The chain carries TRBV7-9 and TRBJ2-2, with D perhaps matching TRBD1 (5 bases). V lost 5 bases, J lost 5 bases, and 15 bases lay in between. The germline CDR1 and CDR2 sequences are SEHNR and FQNEAQ (reference sequence). The CDR3 runs 15 residues. CDR3 sequence: CASSREGAFTGELFF. DNA of the CDR3: TGTGCCAGCAGCCGTGAAGGGGCTTTTACCGGGGAGCTGTTTTTT.

This chain uses TRBV2 with TRBJ2-3; no clear D. The CDR3 covers 12 residues. CDR1 and CDR2 from the germline V gene are SNHLY and FYNNEI. Deletions cut 6 bases from V and 2 bases from J, with 6 bases between. This CDR3 reads CASRDTTDTQYF. The DNA for the CDR3 is TGTGCCAGCAGAGACACCACAGATACGCAGTATTTT.

This chain connects TRBV19 to TRBJ1-1; D is perhaps TRBD1 (5 bases). The CDR3 contains 15 residues. The germline gives CDR1 LNHDA, CDR2 SQIVND (reference sequence). Trimming removed 2 bases at V and 4 bases at J, with 14 bases between. The CDR3 here is CASSISSGATTEAFF. DNA for the CDR3: TGTGCCAGTAGTATAAGTAGTGGGGCTACCACTGAAGCTTTCTTT.

The genes are TRBV18 and TRBJ1-1; D is unclear. Germline V gives CDR1 KGHSH, CDR2 LQKENI. Trimming cost V 4 bases and J 1 base, with 10 bases left between them. The CDR3 sequence is 14 residues long. In DNA form, the CDR3 reads TGTGCCAGCTCACTCTCGGGTCAGAACACTGAAGCTTTCTTT. Encoded protein: CASSLSGQNTEAFF.

V gene TRBV3-1 (or the pseudogene TRBV3-2) combines with J gene TRBJ2-1; D remains ambiguous. Trimming shortened V by 4 bases and J by 0 bases, and 13 bases separated the two germline ends. This CDR3 is built from 16 residues. CDR1 and CDR2 from the germline V gene are LGHDT and YNNKEL (reference sequence). CDR3 sequence reads: CASSPLRSRSYNEQFF. CDR3 in DNA: TGTGCCAGCAGCCCCTTGCGGAGCCGCTCCTACAATGAGCAGTTCTTC.

DNA of the CDR3: TGCAGCGCTTCGGGACAGTCGAACACTGAAGCTTTCTTT. Protein product: CSASGQSNTEAFF. This chain uses TRBV29-1 with TRBJ1-1, with 7 bases lining up with TRBD1. The V and J ends lost 7 bases and 1 base, in that order; junction bases with no gene match: 6. In germline, CDR1 is SQVTM, CDR2 ANQGSEA. The CDR3 is 13 residues long.

As regards this clone: Other DNA sequences within the sample encode an identical CDR3. The chain combines TRBV2 with TRBJ2-2; D perhaps matches TRBD2 (6 bases). Trimming stripped 3 bases from V and 0 bases from J, with 8 bases between. The germline gives CDR1 SNHLY, CDR2 FYNNEI. The CDR3 runs 15 residues. The CDR3 spells CASSDPGANTGELFF. The CDR3 DNA sequence: TGTGCCAGCAGTGACCCGGGAGCGAACACCGGGGAGCTGTTTTTT.

The chain recombines TRBV5-4 with TRBJ1-2; tentative D call: TRBD1 (6 bases). This CDR3 has 15 amino acids. Per the germline V gene, CDR1 is SGHNT and CDR2 is YYREEE (reference sequence). V lost 4 bases and J 2 bases, leaving 15 bases between the germline ends. CDR3 sequence (DNA): TGTGCCAGCAGCCAAGACAGGCCAGTCAACTATGGCTACACCTTC. Translated, it gives CASSQDRPVNYGYTF.

The chain uses TRBV6-5 and TRBJ1-1; TRBD1 matches at 8 bases. From germline, CDR1 is MNHEY and CDR2 SVGAGI. Unmatched junction bases numbered 9, after V lost 5 bases and J lost 4 bases. The CDR3 sequence is 15 residues long. Here the CDR3 DNA reads TGTGCCAGCAGTATTATCCAGGGGGCCGGCACTGAAGCTTTCTTT. Translated: CASSIIQGAGTEAFF.

This clone has just one count. This sequence joins TRBV3-1 (or the pseudogene TRBV3-2) and TRBJ2-1; D perhaps matches TRBD2 (6 bases). The CDR3 covers 15 residues. The V gene's germline CDR1 is LGHDT and CDR2 YNNKEL (reference sequence). V was pared by 5 bases and J by 5 bases, with 16 bases between. CDR3 bases: TGTGCCAGCAGCAGGGAGGCCGGCTGGGACAATGAGCAGTTCTTC. Residues: CASSREAGWDNEQFF.

This clone was observed once. The chain has TRBV9 and TRBJ1-3; 8 bases fit TRBD1. The CDR3 has 15 amino acids. CDR1 and CDR2 (germline): SGDLS, YYNGEE. V dropped 4 bases and J dropped 1; count of bases not matched to a gene: 4. For the CDR3, the DNA is TGTGCCAGCAGCCTGGACAGGGCGTCTGGAAACACCATATATTTT. Protein sequence: CASSLDRASGNTIYF.

This chain's CDR3 is CSVRTGEVFSPLHF. Here the CDR3 DNA reads TGCAGCGTTCGGACAGGGGAGGTTTTTTCACCCCTCCACTTT. The V and J genes are TRBV29-1 and TRBJ1-6; 9 nucleotides agree with TRBD1. The J segment lost 9 bases and the V segment lost 5 bases, leaving 8 bases of the junction unmatched. CDR1 and CDR2 from the germline V gene are SQVTM and ANQGSEA. This CDR3 is 14 amino acids long.

The chain uses TRBV7-6 and TRBJ1-2; 8 bases fit TRBD1. The length of the CDR3 is 13 residues. Germline CDR1 is SGHVS and CDR2 is FNYEAQ. V lost 3 bases and J lost 6; bases outside the gene matches: 3. The DNA for the CDR3 is TGTGCCAGCAGCTTTTCAGGGGGCGATGGCTACACCTTC. Translated: CASSFSGGDGYTF.